These 21 T cell receptor beta chains were sequenced from one sample in a study of vaccination and CD4 T cells after COVID-19. Antigens of these TCRs are unknown. CD4+ T cells that had been cultured provided DNA sequenced with the Oncomine TCR Beta short-read assay. TCRdb reprocessed the PCR reads with MiXCR, giving one entry per CDR3 protein. The table lists 11,000 to 15,000 distinct CDR3 sequences, about half of them singletons. The treatment: roughly 10-day PBMC culture with coronavirus spike peptide pools or control peptides (ViraFEST assay). The sequencing input was CD4+ T cells from blood, cultured in vitro. The receptors here all came from a human donor who had recovered from COVID-19.

The chain links TRBV7-2 to TRBJ2-5; no definite D call. CDR3 length equals 11 residues. The V gene lost 2 bases and the J gene lost 4 bases, with 2 bases spanning the gap. CDR1 SGHTA and CDR2 FQGNSA come from the germline V gene. The CDR3 loop is CASSLLETQYF. CDR3 sequence (DNA): TGTGCCAGCAGCTTACTAGAGACCCAGTACTTC.

V and J are TRBV7-8 and TRBJ2-5; TRBD2 matches 7 bases. Germline trimming cut 1 base from V and 2 bases from J; bases unmatched to any gene: 4. CDR1 is SGHVS, CDR2 FQNEAQ, per germline. The CDR3 is 15 residues long. The CDR3, as DNA: TGTGCCAGCAGCTTAGTAGGGACTACACAAGAGACCCAGTACTTC. Protein: CASSLVGTTQETQYF.

This clonotype has a single count. The genes are TRBV6-5 and TRBJ2-7; D may be TRBD1 (6 bases). V lost 0 bases, J lost 4 bases, and 16 bases lay in between. The CDR3 sequence is 16 residues long. From germline, CDR1 is MNHEY and CDR2 SVGAGI. CDR3 sequence reads: CASSYSAGASNYEQYF. CDR3 sequence (DNA): TGTGCCAGCAGTTACTCCGCAGGGGCCTCGAATTACGAGCAGTACTTC.

This clonotype was seen only a few times. This chain connects TRBV7-2 to TRBJ2-5; D ambiguous. In germline, CDR1 is SGHTA, CDR2 FQGNSA. The CDR3 has 13 amino acids. Deletions cut 3 bases from V and 5 bases from J, with 10 bases between. CDR3 region: CASSLIMGETQYF. CDR3 DNA sequence: TGTGCCAGCAGCTTGATTATGGGGGAGACCCAGTACTTC.

This clonotype was found a few times. The V gene is TRBV27, the J gene TRBJ2-2; possibly TRBD1 or TRBD2 for D (5 bases each). V lost 10 bases and J lost 0, with 18 bases in between. Germline loops: CDR1 MNHEY, CDR2 SMNVEV (reference sequence). The CDR3 totals 16 residues. CDR3 loop: CATTYRGRANTGELFF. The CDR3 nucleotides are TGTGCCACCACCTATAGGGGACGCGCGAACACCGGGGAGCTGTTTTTT.

The CDR3 is CSASPGNTIYF. In DNA form, the CDR3 reads TGCAGTGCTAGCCCTGGAAACACCATATATTTT. This chain connects TRBV20-1 to TRBJ1-3; D gene uncertain. Germline V gene data show CDR1 as DFQATT and CDR2 as SNEGSKA (reference sequence). The CDR3 length is 11 residues. Between the trimmed V and J ends, which lost 3 bases and 2 bases, there was a span of 2 bases.

J is TRBJ2-1 and V is TRBV18; D is perhaps TRBD2 (6 bases). The CDR3 contains 14 residues. Trimming left V 2 bases short and J 5 bases short, with 10 bases between. CDR1 is KGHSH and CDR2 is LQKENI in the germline V gene. As DNA, the CDR3 is TGTGCCAGCTCACCAACTAGCAGGGACAATGAGCAGTTCTTC. It encodes CASSPTSRDNEQFF.

The rearrangement links TRBV6-5 to TRBJ1-1; D gene uncertain. Trimming took off 4 bases at V and 7 bases at J, with 13 bases between the two ends. CDR3 size: 13 residues. The germline V gene has CDR1 MNHEY and CDR2 SVGAGI. CDR3 sequence (DNA): TGTGCCAGCAGTTCCCCGCTCCAGAGTGAAGCTTTCTTT. Protein: CASSSPLQSEAFF.

The chain is built from TRBV28 and TRBJ1-2, with D unresolved. Trimming removed 8 bases at V and 2 bases at J, with 18 bases between. The CDR3 sequence is 15 residues long. Germline assignment: CDR1 MDHEN and CDR2 SYDVKM. CDR3: CASAPALWRNYGYTF. The CDR3 nucleotides are TGTGCCAGCGCCCCCGCCCTCTGGCGGAACTATGGCTACACCTTC.

V usage is TRBV6-1 and J usage is TRBJ2-7; unclear D gene. V lost 10 bases and J lost 0, with 13 bases in between. The CDR3 has 13 residues. CDR1 and CDR2 (germline): MNHNS, SASEGT. CDR3 in DNA: TGTGCCATCGCCGCGGCAGACTCCTACGAGCAGTACTTC. Protein sequence: CAIAAADSYEQYF.

The chain uses TRBV6-1 and TRBJ2-5, with D hard to call. Germline-derived CDR1 and CDR2 are MNHNS and SASEGT. V was trimmed by 2 bases and J by 3 bases, leaving 13 bases between them. This CDR3 comprises 15 residues. The CDR3 DNA follows: TGTGCCAGCAGTGAAAGTGTGGTTACAAAAGAGACCCAGTACTTC. Amino acids: CASSESVVTKETQYF.

V is TRBV5-5 and J is TRBJ2-1; no clear D. Germline CDR1 and CDR2: SGHKS and YYEKEE (reference sequence). This CDR3 has 15 residues. Trimming shortened V by 1 base and J by 2 bases, and 10 bases separated the two germline ends. Written as DNA, the CDR3 is TGTGCCAGCAGCTTGTTTGCGTATACCTACAATGAGCAGTTCTTC. Translated, it gives CASSLFAYTYNEQFF.

This clonotype showed up just a few times. The rearrangement links TRBV21-1 to TRBJ1-5; TRBD1, the table's D call, lacks a check against the DNA. TRBV21-1 is annotated as a pseudogene. The CDR3 totals 18 residues. The CDR3 loop is CASSKVGVQGRKGQPQHF. CDR3 DNA: TGTGCCAGCAGCAAAGTGGGAGTACAGGGGAGGAAGGGTCAGCCCCAGCATTTT.

The V call is TRBV20-1, the J call TRBJ2-3, with D perhaps TRBD1 (6 bases). The CDR3 has 16 residues. The germline V gene has CDR1 DFQATT and CDR2 SNEGSKA (reference sequence). V was pared by 7 bases and J by 2 bases, with 22 bases between. The CDR3 DNA follows: TGCAGTGGGGGTAAGGGGGAGAGTAGGGCCACAGATACGCAGTATTTT. Translating gives CSGGKGESRATDTQYF.

Only a few counts were recorded for this clonotype. This chain joins TRBV6-5 and TRBJ2-7; TRBD1 aligns across 10 bases. CDR1 and CDR2 from the germline V gene are MNHEY and SVGAGI. The trim removed 0 bases at V and 5 bases at J, leaving 4 bases unmatched. The CDR3 is 15 residues long. The CDR3 DNA reads TGTGCCAGCAGTTACTCGACAGGGGGCAAAAACGAGCAGTACTTC. Translating gives CASSYSTGGKNEQYF.

The rearrangement links TRBV20-1 to TRBJ1-6, with 8 nucleotides matching TRBD1. The germline V gene encodes CDR1 DFQATT and CDR2 SNEGSKA (reference sequence). This CDR3 comprises 16 residues. Trimming cost V 8 bases and J 6 bases; bases outside gene matches: 15. The DNA of the CDR3 is TGCAGTCTGACAGGGGCCGCAATGGTCGGTAATTCACCCCTCCACTTT. It translates to CSLTGAAMVGNSPLHF.

CDR3 region: CASSLMGIKGGDTEAFF. The DNA for the CDR3 is TGTGCCAGCAGCTTAATGGGGATCAAGGGTGGGGACACTGAAGCTTTCTTT. The rearrangement links TRBV7-6 to TRBJ1-1; D ambiguous. The CDR3 contains 17 residues. The germline CDR1 and CDR2 sequences are SGHVS and FNYEAQ. V dropped 2 bases and J dropped 3 bases, with 19 bases sitting between them.

The chain has TRBV24-1 and TRBJ2-7; 8 nucleotides line up with TRBD2. Trimming cost V 2 bases and J 6 bases; bases outside gene matches: 8. The CDR3 covers 15 residues. Per germline, CDR1 KGHDR and CDR2 SFDVKD. CDR3 in amino acids: CATSDSRGLVREQYF. The CDR3, as DNA: TGTGCCACCAGTGATTCGAGGGGACTAGTCCGCGAGCAGTACTTC.

This chain links TRBV6-1 with TRBJ2-1; 10 nucleotides align to TRBD2. CDR3 length equals 15 residues. CDR1 is MNHNS, CDR2 SASEGT, per germline. The trim removed 6 bases at V and 3 bases at J, leaving 5 bases unmatched. CDR3 amino acids: CASSVTSGDYNEQFF. The CDR3 DNA is TGTGCCAGCAGCGTAACTAGCGGGGACTACAATGAGCAGTTCTTC.

This chain connects TRBV2 to TRBJ2-1; the match to TRBD2 covers 14 bases. Trimming at V came to 4 bases and at J to 6 bases, leaving 2 bases not matched to a gene. The CDR3 is 15 amino acids. Germline CDR1 and CDR2: SNHLY and FYNNEI. The CDR3 DNA sequence: TGTGCCAGCAGTGGGGGGACTAGCGGGAGCAATGAGCAGTTCTTC. Encoded protein: CASSGGTSGSNEQFF.

The chain links TRBV7-9 to TRBJ2-5; tentatively, D is TRBD2 (5 bases). CDR1 and CDR2 (germline): SEHNR, FQNEAQ (reference sequence). The CDR3 is made up of 17 amino acids. V dropped 8 bases and J dropped 1 base, with 23 bases sitting between them. The CDR3 nucleotides are TGTGCCAGCCTTCCCGGTTTAGGCTTCGGACTCCAAGAGACCCAGTACTTC. Amino acid sequence: CASLPGLGFGLQETQYF.